The subject of this entry is one TCR beta chain. The data derive from a study of blood T cell repertoires in COVID-19. Background on the study: Nucleic acid was either cDNA or gDNA, and it came from T cells, B-cell-depleted T cells, or PBMCs.

How the authors handled the data: Estimation of nucleated cell counts was performed using reference gene primer amplification. Assay used: immunoSEQ multiplex PCR; TCRdb lists only in-frame clones, some missing. V and J calls and clone size are those listed in that table; D and trimming were worked out from the DNA. Among fewer than 300,000 clones, 70% to 90% were seen once, and the ten largest hold about 9.9%. Sequencing was carried out using peripheral blood. The TCR was taken from a man between 50 and 59 years old with COVID-19, enrolled during active disease.

The CDR3: CASKRTGGGTDTQYF. CDR3 DNA: TGTGCCAGTAAAAGGACAGGGGGCGGCACAGATACGCAGTATTTT. This sequence joins TRBV19 and TRBJ2-3, with TRBD1 identical over 11 bases. The V gene's germline CDR1 is LNHDA and CDR2 SQIVND (reference sequence). J lost 1 base, V lost 7 bases, and 4 bases had no gene match. The CDR3 is made up of 15 amino acids.